A single TCR beta chain is shown here with its context. Its antigen remains unidentified. These data are taken from a study of TIL therapy for anti-PD-1-resistant metastatic lung cancer. Looking at the study overall: Most patients had lung adenocarcinoma. Regarding the study as a whole: Treatment-naive, never-smoker and oncogene-addicted patients were overrepresented in this highly selected cohort. Infused TIL clonotypes partially replaced the baseline blood repertoire, then decayed over months.

The libraries were made with immunoSEQ v3. The assay was immunoSEQ multiplex PCR, and TCRdb's table has in-frame clones only and misses some. The sample includes over 15,000 clones, roughly 70% of them seen just once. The length of the CDR3 is 13 residues. V was clipped by 5 bases and J by 8 bases, with 13 bases between them. Germline CDR1 reads SGHTA; CDR2 reads FQGNSA. Time point defined: pre-treatment sample, taken before nivolumab and TIL therapy. Stage 4 NSCLC adults joined between 2017 and 2020. The chain employs TRBV7-2 and TRBJ2-1; D remains unclear. This specimen consisted of blood, obtained at baseline. The sequence was obtained from a person aged 25-85 years with non-small cell lung cancer. CDR3 in DNA: TGTGCCAGCAGCCCCCCTGGTCTATATGAGCAGTTCTTC. Translating it yields CASSPPGLYEQFF.